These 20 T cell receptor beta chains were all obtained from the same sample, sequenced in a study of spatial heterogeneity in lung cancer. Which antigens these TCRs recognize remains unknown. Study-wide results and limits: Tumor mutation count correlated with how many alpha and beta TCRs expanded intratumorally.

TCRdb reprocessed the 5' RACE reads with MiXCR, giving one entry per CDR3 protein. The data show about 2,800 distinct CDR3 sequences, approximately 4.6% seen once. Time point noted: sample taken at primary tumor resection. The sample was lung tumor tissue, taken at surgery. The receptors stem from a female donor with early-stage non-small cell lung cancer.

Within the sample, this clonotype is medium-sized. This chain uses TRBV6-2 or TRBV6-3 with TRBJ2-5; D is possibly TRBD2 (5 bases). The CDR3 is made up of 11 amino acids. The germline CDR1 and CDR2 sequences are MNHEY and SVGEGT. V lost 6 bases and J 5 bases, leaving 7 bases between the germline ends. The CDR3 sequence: CASSPGETQYF. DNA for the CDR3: TGTGCCAGCAGCCCGGGGGAGACCCAGTACTTC.

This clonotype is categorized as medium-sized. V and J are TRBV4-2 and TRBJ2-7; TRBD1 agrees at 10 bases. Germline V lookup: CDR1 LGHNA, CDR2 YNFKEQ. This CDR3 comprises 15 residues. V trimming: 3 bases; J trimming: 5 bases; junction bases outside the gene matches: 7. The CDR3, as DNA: TGTGCCAGCAGCCAGGAAGTTGGGACAGGGGACGAGCAGTACTTC. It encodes CASSQEVGTGDEQYF.

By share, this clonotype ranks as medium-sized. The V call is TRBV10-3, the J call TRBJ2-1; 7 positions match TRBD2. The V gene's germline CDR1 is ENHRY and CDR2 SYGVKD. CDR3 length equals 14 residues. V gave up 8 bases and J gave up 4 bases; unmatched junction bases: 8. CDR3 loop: CAISAGELYNEQFF. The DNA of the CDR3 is TGTGCCATCTCCGCGGGGGAGCTATACAATGAGCAGTTCTTC.

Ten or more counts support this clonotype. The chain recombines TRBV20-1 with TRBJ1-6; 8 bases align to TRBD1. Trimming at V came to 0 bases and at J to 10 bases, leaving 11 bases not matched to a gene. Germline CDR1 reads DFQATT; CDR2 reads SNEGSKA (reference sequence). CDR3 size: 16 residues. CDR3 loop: CSARDWTGKFGSPLHF. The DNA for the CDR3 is TGCAGTGCTAGAGACTGGACAGGGAAGTTCGGATCACCCCTCCACTTT.

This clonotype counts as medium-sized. The CDR3 DNA reads TGTGCCAGCAGCGTAGAAGAGAGCTCCTACAATGAGCAGTTCTTC. Its translation is CASSVEESSYNEQFF. The rearrangement links TRBV9 to TRBJ2-1; D call uncertain. The CDR3 covers 15 residues. Trimming removed 0 bases at V and 0 bases at J, with 7 bases between. Per the germline V gene, CDR1 is SGDLS and CDR2 is YYNGEE.

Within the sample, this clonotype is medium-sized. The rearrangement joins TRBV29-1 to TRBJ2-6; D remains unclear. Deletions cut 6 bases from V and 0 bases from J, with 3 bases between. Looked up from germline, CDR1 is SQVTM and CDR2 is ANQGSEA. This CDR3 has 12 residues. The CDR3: CSVNSGANVLTF. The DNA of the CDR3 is TGCAGCGTGAACTCTGGGGCCAACGTCCTGACTTTC.

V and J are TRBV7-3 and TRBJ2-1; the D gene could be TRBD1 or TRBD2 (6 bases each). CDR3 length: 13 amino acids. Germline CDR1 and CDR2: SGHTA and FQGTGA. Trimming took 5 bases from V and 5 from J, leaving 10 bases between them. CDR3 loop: CASSTGAHNEQFF. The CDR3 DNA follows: TGTGCCAGCAGCACGGGGGCCCACAATGAGCAGTTCTTC.

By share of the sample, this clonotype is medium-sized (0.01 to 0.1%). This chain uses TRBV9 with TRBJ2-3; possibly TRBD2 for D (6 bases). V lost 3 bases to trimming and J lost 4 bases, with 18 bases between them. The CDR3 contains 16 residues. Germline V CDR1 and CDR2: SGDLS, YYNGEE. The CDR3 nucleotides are TGTGCCAGCAGCGCTAGCGTCGTTGCTGGCGCAGATACGCAGTATTTT. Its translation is CASSASVVAGADTQYF.

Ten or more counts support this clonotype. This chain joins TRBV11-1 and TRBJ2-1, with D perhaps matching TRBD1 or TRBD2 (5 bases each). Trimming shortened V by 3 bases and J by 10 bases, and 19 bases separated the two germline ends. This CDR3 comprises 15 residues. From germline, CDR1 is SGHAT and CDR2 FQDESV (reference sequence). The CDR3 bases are TGTGCCAGCAGCTTGGTATCAGGGTTTGCTAGCGAGCAGTTCTTC. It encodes CASSLVSGFASEQFF. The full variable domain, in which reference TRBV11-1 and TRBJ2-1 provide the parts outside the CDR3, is EAEVAQSPRYKITEKSQAVAFWCDPISGHATLYWYRQILGQGPELLVQFQDESVVDDSQLPKDRFSAERLKGVDSTLKIQPAELGDSAMYLCASSLVSGFASEQFFGPGTRLTVL.

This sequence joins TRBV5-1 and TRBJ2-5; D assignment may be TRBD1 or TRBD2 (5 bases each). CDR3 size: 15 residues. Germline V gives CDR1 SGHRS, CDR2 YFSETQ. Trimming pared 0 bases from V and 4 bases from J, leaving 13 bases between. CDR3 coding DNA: TGCGCCAGCAGCTTGGTTGGGGGTTTGGCAGAGACCCAGTACTTC. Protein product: CASSLVGGLAETQYF.

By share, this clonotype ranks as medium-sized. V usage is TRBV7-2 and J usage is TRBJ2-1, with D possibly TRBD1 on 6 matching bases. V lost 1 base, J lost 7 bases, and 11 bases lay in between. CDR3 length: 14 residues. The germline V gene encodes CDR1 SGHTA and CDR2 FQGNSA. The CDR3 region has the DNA TGTGCCAGCAGCTTAGTGGCAGGGGTGAATGAGCAGTTCTTC. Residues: CASSLVAGVNEQFF.

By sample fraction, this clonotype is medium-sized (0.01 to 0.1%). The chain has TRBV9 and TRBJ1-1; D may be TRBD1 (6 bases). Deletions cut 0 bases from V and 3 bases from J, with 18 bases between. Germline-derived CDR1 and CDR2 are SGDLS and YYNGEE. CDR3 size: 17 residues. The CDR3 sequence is CASSVAGQGGKDTEAFF. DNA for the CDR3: TGTGCCAGCAGCGTAGCGGGACAAGGAGGGAAAGACACTGAAGCTTTCTTT.

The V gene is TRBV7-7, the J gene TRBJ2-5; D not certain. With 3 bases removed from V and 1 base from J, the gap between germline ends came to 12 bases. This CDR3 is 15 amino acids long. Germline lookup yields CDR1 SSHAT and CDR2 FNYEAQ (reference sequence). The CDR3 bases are TGTGCCAGCAGCTTGGTAGTGGGCAGCCAAGAGACCCAGTACTTC. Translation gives CASSLVVGSQETQYF.

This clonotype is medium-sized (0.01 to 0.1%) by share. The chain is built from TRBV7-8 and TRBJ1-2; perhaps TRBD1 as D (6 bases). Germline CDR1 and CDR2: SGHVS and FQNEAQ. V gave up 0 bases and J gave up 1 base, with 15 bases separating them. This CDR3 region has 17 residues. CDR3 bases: TGTGCCAGCAGCTTAGCAGCACAGGGTACCCTTAACTATGGCTACACCTTC. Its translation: CASSLAAQGTLNYGYTF.

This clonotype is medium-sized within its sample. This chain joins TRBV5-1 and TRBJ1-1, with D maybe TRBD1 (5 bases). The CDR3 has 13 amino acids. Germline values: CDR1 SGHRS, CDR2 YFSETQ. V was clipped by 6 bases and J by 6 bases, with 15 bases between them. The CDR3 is CASKGQGLAEAFF. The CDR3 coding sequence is TGCGCCAGCAAAGGTCAGGGCTTGGCTGAAGCTTTCTTT.

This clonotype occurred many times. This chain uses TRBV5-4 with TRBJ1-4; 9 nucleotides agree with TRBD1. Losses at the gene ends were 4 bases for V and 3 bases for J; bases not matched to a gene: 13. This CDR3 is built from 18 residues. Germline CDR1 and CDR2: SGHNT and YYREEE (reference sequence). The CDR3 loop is CASSPTGTGHSSNEKLFF. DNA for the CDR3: TGTGCCAGCAGCCCCACTGGGACAGGGCATTCTTCTAATGAAAAACTGTTTTTT.

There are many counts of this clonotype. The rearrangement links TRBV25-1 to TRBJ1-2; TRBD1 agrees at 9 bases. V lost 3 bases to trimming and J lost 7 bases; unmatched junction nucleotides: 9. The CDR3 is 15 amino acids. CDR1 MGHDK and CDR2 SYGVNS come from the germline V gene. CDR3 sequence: CASSDPGQGGFGYTF. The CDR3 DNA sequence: TGTGCCAGCAGTGATCCGGGACAGGGTGGATTTGGCTACACCTTC.

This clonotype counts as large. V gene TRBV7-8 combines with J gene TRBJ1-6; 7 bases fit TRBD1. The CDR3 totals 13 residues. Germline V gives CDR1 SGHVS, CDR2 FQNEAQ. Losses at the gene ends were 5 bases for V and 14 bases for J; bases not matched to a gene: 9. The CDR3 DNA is TGTGCCAGCAGCCCCGACAGGGAAGGAACCCTCCACTTT. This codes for CASSPDREGTLHF.

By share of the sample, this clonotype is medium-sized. CDR3 nucleotides: TGCGCCAGCAGTGACAGGGGTGGTTCACCCCTCCACTTT. Its translation: CASSDRGGSPLHF. The chain uses TRBV10-2 and TRBJ1-6; D perhaps matches TRBD1 (6 bases). CDR3 length: 13 amino acids. In germline, CDR1 is WSHSY, CDR2 SAAADI. The V end lost 3 bases, the J end lost 9 bases, and 9 bases lay between the germline ends.

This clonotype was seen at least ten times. Here the CDR3 reads CASSIRGYQETQYF. DNA of the CDR3: TGTGCCAGTAGTATAAGGGGTTACCAAGAGACCCAGTACTTC. V is TRBV19 and J is TRBJ2-5, with TRBD1 as a possible D gene (5 bases). Germline CDR1 and CDR2: LNHDA and SQIVND (reference sequence). The CDR3 has 14 residues. V was cut by 2 bases and J by 0 bases, with 7 bases left in between. The variable domain in full, with the rest retrieved from reference TRBV19 and TRBJ2-5, is DGGITQSPKYLFRKEGQNVTLSCEQNLNHDAMYWYRQDPGQGLRLIYYSQIVNDFQKGDIAEGYSVSREKKESFPLTVTSAQKNPTAFYLCASSIRGYQETQYFGPGTRLLVL.